This T cell receptor beta chain was documented in a study of control samples from healthy donors and cancer patients. V gave up 2 bases and J gave up 0 bases, with 2 bases separating them. CDR3 length: 13 residues. CDR1 MNHEY and CDR2 SMNVEV come from the germline V gene (reference sequence). Clones were read by immunoSEQ multiplex PCR, and TCRdb kept only the in-frame ones, dropping some. The data contain roughly 20,000 clones, around 83% of them singletons. The chain links TRBV27 to TRBJ2-4; no clear D. Material for sequencing was PBMCs. This receptor was obtained from a man aged 55 to 70 with head and neck cancer. CDR3 residues: CASSLAAKNIQYF. CDR3 nucleotides: TGTGCCAGCAGTTTAGCAGCCAAAAACATTCAGTACTTC.